A single sample gave rise to the 31 T cell receptor beta chains below, sequenced in a study of blood T cell repertoires in COVID-19. Data came from immunoSEQ multiplex PCR; TCRdb stores just in-frame clones and leaves some out. The sample includes fewer than 70,000 clones, roughly 80% of them seen just once. The sample consisted of peripheral blood. The receptor source for this set is a human donor in a cohort sampled during active COVID-19.

The CDR3 region is CASSEGLARQPQHF. In DNA, the CDR3 is TGTGCCAGCAGTGAAGGTCTGGCTCGTCAGCCCCAGCATTTT. This chain uses TRBV2 with TRBJ1-5, with D uncertain. The V gene's germline CDR1 is SNHLY and CDR2 FYNNEI. The CDR3 is made up of 14 amino acids. Trimming removed 1 base from V and 6 bases from J, with 10 bases in between.

This rearrangement joins TRBV9 to TRBJ2-5; D may be TRBD1 (5 bases). CDR1 SGDLS and CDR2 YYNGEE come from the germline V gene. This CDR3 is built from 13 residues. V lost 2 bases to trimming and J lost 4 bases, with 9 bases between them. In DNA form, the CDR3 reads TGTGCCAGCAGCGTTCAGGGCGGAGAGACCCAGTACTTC. Translating gives CASSVQGGETQYF.

The J gene is TRBJ2-7, the V gene TRBV14; 11 bases map to TRBD2. There are 14 residues in the CDR3. Germline CDR1 reads SGHDN; CDR2 reads FVKESK. V shed 4 bases and J 5 bases; nucleotides not matched to a gene: 4. CDR3 in amino acids: CASSLAGGPNEQYF. The CDR3 DNA is TGTGCCAGCAGCCTAGCGGGGGGGCCCAACGAGCAGTACTTC.

Many counts were recorded for this clone. The chain combines TRBV6-2 or TRBV6-3 with TRBJ1-4; TRBD1 matches 8 bases. Germline values: CDR1 MNHEY, CDR2 SVGEGT. The CDR3 is 14 amino acids. Trimming removed 4 bases from V and 8 bases from J; junction bases left unmatched: 6. The CDR3 is CASSSGTGVEKLFF. The CDR3 DNA follows: TGTGCCAGCAGTTCCGGGACAGGCGTCGAAAAACTGTTTTTT.

The J gene is TRBJ1-1, the V gene TRBV2; D is perhaps TRBD1 (6 bases). V lost 5 bases and J 7 bases, leaving 17 bases between the germline ends. Per the germline V gene, CDR1 is SNHLY and CDR2 is FYNNEI. There are 14 residues in the CDR3. The CDR3 region has the DNA TGTGCCAGCAGTACGACAGGACTCCTACTTGAAGCTTTCTTT. It is translated as CASSTTGLLLEAFF.

This chain connects TRBV27 to TRBJ1-5; 8 bases line up with TRBD1. The J segment lost 7 bases and the V segment lost 5 bases, leaving 10 bases of the junction unmatched. Germline CDR1 reads MNHEY; CDR2 reads SMNVEV (reference sequence). This CDR3 has 15 amino acids. The CDR3 bases are TGTGCCAGCAGTGCTTGGACAGGGAAGTTCCAGCCCCAGCATTTT. Translating it yields CASSAWTGKFQPQHF.

The rearrangement links TRBV29-1 to TRBJ2-5; D remains ambiguous. This CDR3 comprises 11 residues. V dropped 5 bases and J dropped 5 bases, with 9 bases sitting between them. Germline V gene data show CDR1 as SQVTM and CDR2 as ANQGSEA. The CDR3 reads CSVLQIETQYF. CDR3 nucleotide sequence: TGCAGCGTTTTACAGATTGAGACCCAGTACTTC.

The genes are TRBV28 and TRBJ1-2; 7 bases are shared with TRBD1. With 6 bases clipped from V and 2 bases from J, the junction kept 12 bases outside the gene matches. The CDR3 is 16 amino acids. CDR1 is MDHEN, CDR2 SYDVKM, per germline. The CDR3 region has the DNA TGTGCCAGCAGGCCCACTCGGGACAGAAAAAACTATGGCTACACCTTC. Amino acid sequence: CASRPTRDRKNYGYTF.

The chain is built from TRBV19 and TRBJ2-5, with 9 bases lining up with TRBD1. The CDR3 is 17 residues long. Germline trimming cut 10 bases from V and 5 bases from J; bases unmatched to any gene: 20. Germline CDR1 reads LNHDA; CDR2 reads SQIVND (reference sequence). The CDR3 DNA reads as TGTGCCACCACCTATGCCCCCTGGGGACAGGGAGAGGAGACCCAGTACTTC. It translates to CATTYAPWGQGEETQYF.

This clone was counted a single time. V usage is TRBV5-8 and J usage is TRBJ2-3, with 13 bases lining up with TRBD2. There are 15 residues in the CDR3. Germline CDR1 and CDR2: SGHTS and YDEGEE. The V gene end was trimmed by 0 bases and the J gene end by 5 bases; junction bases not matched to a gene: 0. CDR3 nucleotides: TGTGCCAGCAGCTTGGGACTAGCGGGAGGAGATACGCAGTATTTT. Translated, it gives CASSLGLAGGDTQYF.

This clone was seen more than once but under ten times. This chain joins TRBV4-1 and TRBJ1-2, with 7 nucleotides matching TRBD1. There are 14 residues in the CDR3. The germline V gene encodes CDR1 MGHRA and CDR2 YSYEKL. V shed 5 bases, J shed 4 bases, and the junction held 7 bases outside the gene matches. CDR3 in DNA: TGCGCCAGCAGCACCCGGGACAGCCTCTATGGCTACACCTTC. Translation: CASSTRDSLYGYTF.

A few counts support this clone. CDR3 residues: CASSERPGQPQHF. In DNA, the CDR3 is TGTGCCAGCAGTGAACGCCCGGGTCAGCCCCAGCATTTT. The J gene is TRBJ1-5, the V gene TRBV6-1; D uncertain. The CDR3 is 13 residues long. V was cut by 2 bases and J by 6 bases, with 8 bases left in between. The V gene's germline CDR1 is MNHNS and CDR2 SASEGT.

The sample holds one count of this clone. The chain links TRBV6-6 to TRBJ1-4; possibly TRBD1 for D (6 bases). Germline CDR1 MNHNY, CDR2 SVGAGI (reference sequence). The CDR3 spans 15 residues. Trimming shortened V by 2 bases and J by 0 bases, and 7 bases separated the two germline ends. Here the CDR3 DNA reads TGTGCCAGCAGTTACGCAGGGGCAACTAATGAAAAACTGTTTTTT. Amino acid sequence: CASSYAGATNEKLFF.

This chain links TRBV4-1 with TRBJ2-1; TRBD1 might be the D (6 bases). The germline CDR1 and CDR2 sequences are MGHRA and YSYEKL. The CDR3 is 16 residues long. V lost 2 bases, J lost 1 base, and 12 bases lay in between. The CDR3 bases are TGCGCCAGCAGCCAATCCGGGACACTGTCCTACAATGAGCAGTTCTTC. This sequence encodes CASSQSGTLSYNEQFF.

The chain recombines TRBV9 with TRBJ2-5; possibly TRBD1 for D (6 bases). The CDR3 loop spans 15 amino acids. Germline CDR1 reads SGDLS; CDR2 reads YYNGEE. V was trimmed by 0 bases and J by 2 bases, leaving 11 bases between them. The CDR3 loop reads CASSVGGLVQETQYF. DNA of the CDR3: TGTGCCAGCAGCGTAGGGGGGCTAGTTCAAGAGACCCAGTACTTC.

The V and J genes are TRBV29-1 and TRBJ1-2, with TRBD1 matching 10 bases. V dropped 6 bases and J dropped 5; count of bases not matched to a gene: 6. CDR3 length: 13 residues. Germline assignment: CDR1 SQVTM and CDR2 ANQGSEA. CDR3 in DNA: TGCAGCGTGGGGACAGGGGTGGGGTATGGCTACACCTTC. This translates into CSVGTGVGYGYTF.

The chain joins TRBV30 to TRBJ2-7; 7 nucleotides align to TRBD1. The germline V gene encodes CDR1 GTSNPN and CDR2 SVGIG (reference sequence). V shed 0 bases, J shed 1 base, and the junction held 9 bases outside the gene matches. The CDR3 runs 16 residues. CDR3 residues: CAWSVRIQGKSYEQYF. CDR3 nucleotides: TGTGCCTGGAGTGTCCGAATACAGGGGAAGTCCTACGAGCAGTACTTC.

This clone was recorded once. The chain recombines TRBV4-1 with TRBJ2-2; D perhaps matches TRBD2 (6 bases). V lost 0 bases, J lost 7 bases, and 9 bases lay in between. Germline V gene sequence: CDR1 MGHRA, CDR2 YSYEKL. The CDR3 contains 14 residues. The CDR3 protein is CASSQDRGIGELFF. CDR3 nucleotides: TGCGCCAGCAGCCAAGATCGGGGGATCGGGGAGCTGTTTTTT.

As regards this clone: Different DNA sequences within this sample yield the same CDR3. The CDR3 DNA sequence: TGTGCCAGCAGCCTCAGGACTAGCGGACGCCACGAGCAGTACTTC. Translated, it gives CASSLRTSGRHEQYF. The chain is built from TRBV7-2 and TRBJ2-7; 10 bases agree with TRBD2. CDR1 is SGHTA, CDR2 FQGNSA, per germline. The CDR3 sequence is 15 residues long. The J segment lost 5 bases and the V segment lost 5 bases, leaving 9 bases of the junction unmatched.

J is TRBJ2-3 and V is TRBV19, with TRBD2 matching 7 bases. Germline CDR1 is LNHDA and CDR2 is SQIVND (reference sequence). The CDR3 runs to 17 residues. V shed 3 bases, J shed 3 bases, and the junction held 12 bases outside the gene matches. The CDR3 DNA is TGTGCCAGTAGTATCGGGACTACCCTAACCTATACAGATACGCAGTATTTT. Translating gives CASSIGTTLTYTDTQYF.

V is TRBV6-2 or TRBV6-3 and J is TRBJ2-7; TRBD2 aligns across 9 bases. Germline V gene data show CDR1 as MNHEY and CDR2 as SVGEGT. Germline trimming cut 6 bases from V and 2 bases from J; bases unmatched to any gene: 14. The CDR3 spans 17 residues. CDR3 coding DNA: TGTGCCAGCAGCCAGGGGATAGCGGGGGACCTACCCTACGAGCAGTACTTC. Its translation is CASSQGIAGDLPYEQYF.

The chain employs TRBV5-6 and TRBJ1-1; weak D call: TRBD1 (6 bases). Deletions cut 3 bases from V and 4 bases from J, with 16 bases between. Per the germline V gene, CDR1 is SGHDT and CDR2 is YYEEEE. The CDR3 is 15 residues long. In DNA, the CDR3 is TGTGCCAGCAGCTGGATGGGGGCGTCTGGCACTGAAGCTTTCTTT. Translation: CASSWMGASGTEAFF.

The V call is TRBV6-5, the J call TRBJ2-2; the match to TRBD2 covers 12 bases. CDR3 length equals 16 residues. Losses at the gene ends were 2 bases for V and 9 bases for J; bases not matched to a gene: 7. Germline V CDR1 and CDR2: MNHEY, SVGAGI. CDR3 sequence (DNA): TGTGCCAGCAGTTACCCGACGACTAGCGGGAGCAGGGAGCTGTTTTTT. It specifies CASSYPTTSGSRELFF.

This clone has a single count. This chain uses TRBV6-5 with TRBJ2-6; no clear D gene. CDR3 size: 15 residues. With 4 bases removed from V and 3 bases from J, the gap between germline ends came to 10 bases. CDR1 MNHEY and CDR2 SVGAGI come from the germline V gene. Here the CDR3 reads CASSSTGFGANVLTF. In DNA, the CDR3 is TGTGCCAGCAGTTCTACGGGTTTTGGGGCCAACGTCCTGACTTTC.

The chain uses TRBV6-6 and TRBJ1-1; 8 bases are shared with TRBD1. The CDR3 sequence is 15 residues long. Germline V gives CDR1 MNHNY, CDR2 SVGAGI (reference sequence). The V segment lost 3 bases and the J segment 8 bases; nucleotides outside the gene matches: 11. CDR3: CASSYRGQGENEAFF. CDR3 sequence (DNA): TGTGCCAGCAGTTATCGTGGACAGGGTGAGAACGAAGCTTTCTTT.

This clone was counted at least ten times. CDR3 sequence reads: CASSELAGGQETQYF. For the CDR3, the DNA is TGTGCCAGCAGTGAACTAGCGGGGGGGCAAGAGACCCAGTACTTC. The chain joins TRBV6-1 to TRBJ2-5; 12 nucleotides line up with TRBD2. V was clipped by 2 bases and J by 2 bases; unmatched bases: 0. Germline V gene data show CDR1 as MNHNS and CDR2 as SASEGT. This CDR3 is built from 15 residues.

The genes are TRBV6-2 or TRBV6-3 and TRBJ1-1; D is unresolved. This CDR3 region has 14 residues. Germline V gene sequence: CDR1 MNHEY, CDR2 SVGEGT. Trimming took 5 bases from V and 4 from J, leaving 14 bases between them. DNA for the CDR3: TGTGCCAGCAGTAGCCTGAACAGCGGCACTGAAGCTTTCTTT. It is translated as CASSSLNSGTEAFF.

In this sample, this clone turned up a few times. This chain joins TRBV3-1 (or the pseudogene TRBV3-2) and TRBJ2-7; 10 bases map to TRBD1. CDR1 is LGHDT and CDR2 is YNNKEL in the germline V gene (reference sequence). CDR3 length: 15 amino acids. J gave up 5 bases and V 6 bases, and 10 bases lay outside the gene matches. CDR3 in DNA: TGTGCCAGCAGAGGGGTGGGACAGGGGAACAACGAGCAGTACTTC. Amino acids: CASRGVGQGNNEQYF.

The sample holds a few counts of this clone. For the CDR3, the DNA is TGTGCCAGCAGCGTAGGTACCTACGAGCAGTACTTC. Encoded protein: CASSVGTYEQYF. The chain recombines TRBV7-9 with TRBJ2-7; D ambiguous. This CDR3 is built from 12 residues. V was shortened by 5 bases and J by 2 bases, with 7 bases between the two germline ends. CDR1 is SEHNR, CDR2 FQNEAQ, per germline (reference sequence).

The rearrangement joins TRBV7-2 to TRBJ1-4, with D possibly matching TRBD1 (6 bases). Per the germline V gene, CDR1 is SGHTA and CDR2 is FQGNSA. This CDR3 region has 16 residues. The V gene lost 3 bases and the J gene lost 1 base, with 12 bases spanning the gap. This chain's CDR3 is CASSLERGRTNEKLFF. CDR3 coding DNA: TGTGCCAGCAGCTTGGAGAGGGGGAGAACTAATGAAAAACTGTTTTTT.

The chain carries TRBV5-4 and TRBJ1-4, with 11 bases lining up with TRBD1. With V trimmed by 0 bases and J by 2 bases, 6 bases remained unmatched. The germline V gene encodes CDR1 SGHNT and CDR2 YYREEE (reference sequence). This CDR3 contains 18 residues. The CDR3 DNA reads TGTGCCAGCAGCTTGGCCGGGACAGGGGGTGTGACTAATGAAAAACTGTTTTTT. This codes for CASSLAGTGGVTNEKLFF.